The present T cell receptor (beta chain) was sequenced within a study of lymphopenia after photon versus proton radiotherapy. Overall study findings and caveats: After the lymphocyte nadir, photon-treated repertoires showed oligoclonal expansion, especially of CD8+ Temra cells. Survival link was tested only in deceased patients; proton benefit remains a possibility. Relative stability marked proton patients; photon patients lost diversity and naive cells.

Data came from immunoSEQ multiplex PCR; TCRdb stores just in-frame clones and leaves some out. Seen here are around 30,000 clones, 89% observed once, and the top ten hold less than 8.5%. This clone was seen only a few times. The antigen is undetermined. Germline-derived CDR1 and CDR2 are SGDLS and YYNGEE. Trimming took off 6 bases at V and 2 bases at J, with 7 bases between the two ends. CDR3 length: 12 amino acids. Sequencing was performed on peripheral blood, taken from a patient treated with proton-based radiotherapy. This clonotype was sampled from a woman aged 70-85 years with pancreatic cancer. Some clones in this sample may be carry-over from other donors' samples. The rearrangement uses TRBV9 and TRBJ2-3, with D hard to call. The CDR3 coding sequence is TGTGCCAGCACGGGCGACACAGATACGCAGTATTTT. Amino acid sequence: CASTGDTDTQYF.